The 24 T cell receptor beta chains in this list originate from one sample, sequenced in a study of shared clonotypes between healthy human individuals. Profiling relied on immunoSEQ multiplex PCR, and the TCRdb table lists in-frame clones only, not all of them. The sample has about 1,800,000 clones, roughly 95% seen once; the top ten hold around 1%. CD45RO-negative CD8 cells positively selected for CCR7 made up the naive population, which excluded terminally differentiated effector memory CD45RA+ cells. Sequenced material: naive CD8+ T cells sorted from blood. These receptors originate from a man in his late teens or twenties in good health.

V and J are TRBV5-1 and TRBJ2-7; D gene uncertain. This CDR3 region has 11 residues. CDR1 is SGHRS and CDR2 is YFSETQ in the germline V gene. Between the trimmed V and J ends, which lost 1 base and 5 bases, there was a span of 4 bases. DNA for the CDR3: TGCGCCAGCAGCTTGAACGACGAGCAGTACTTC. Its protein product is CASSLNDEQYF.

V usage is TRBV4-3 and J usage is TRBJ1-1, with TRBD1 matching over 8 bases. Germline V gene sequence: CDR1 LGHNA, CDR2 YSLEER. The CDR3 has 16 amino acids. J lost 1 base, V lost 1 base, and 5 bases had no gene match. The CDR3 DNA follows: TGCGCCAGCAGCCAAGGGATGGGACAGGCGAACACTGAAGCTTTCTTT. This sequence encodes CASSQGMGQANTEAFF.

V is TRBV2 and J is TRBJ2-1, with 12 bases identical to TRBD2. The CDR3 is 17 residues long. CDR1 and CDR2 from the germline V gene are SNHLY and FYNNEI. Trimming removed 4 bases from V and 1 base from J; junction bases left unmatched: 5. CDR3 DNA: TGTGCCAGCAGTGTGACTAGCGGGAGTGGGTCCTACAATGAGCAGTTCTTC. It yields the protein CASSVTSGSGSYNEQFF.

In regard to this clone: Other DNA sequences in the same sample also yield this CDR3. The chain couples TRBV9 to TRBJ2-7; D is perhaps TRBD1 or TRBD2 (5 bases each). CDR3 size: 14 residues. The germline V gene encodes CDR1 SGDLS and CDR2 YYNGEE. Trimming left V 0 bases short and J 2 bases short, with 9 bases between. This CDR3 is CASSVALGAYEQYF. The CDR3 nucleotides read TGTGCCAGCAGCGTAGCTCTGGGGGCCTACGAGCAGTACTTC.

The chain is built from TRBV28 and TRBJ2-7; D uncertain. Germline loops: CDR1 MDHEN, CDR2 SYDVKM. The V end lost 1 base, the J end lost 0 bases, and 10 bases lay between the germline ends. The CDR3 is 15 residues long. The CDR3 coding sequence is TGTGCCAGCAGTTTATCCCCGGGCGGCTCCTACGAGCAGTACTTC. It is translated as CASSLSPGGSYEQYF.

Regarding this clone: The sample holds other DNA sequences that translate to the same CDR3. This chain connects TRBV27 to TRBJ2-7; 8 bases fit TRBD2. The CDR3 contains 14 residues. CDR1 is MNHEY and CDR2 is SMNVEV in the germline V gene (reference sequence). J lost 5 bases, V lost 0 bases, and 3 bases had no gene match. The CDR3 DNA is TGTGCCAGCAGTTTATCGCGGGGGGCGAACGAGCAGTACTTC. This encodes CASSLSRGANEQYF.

Points on this clone: This same CDR3 is encoded by further DNA sequences in the sample. The chain links TRBV7-9 to TRBJ2-1, with D possibly being TRBD2 (6 bases). The CDR3 is made up of 15 amino acids. Germline V gives CDR1 SEHNR, CDR2 FQNEAQ (reference sequence). V gave up 3 bases and J gave up 3 bases, with 12 bases separating them. The CDR3 is CASSFREAGYNEQFF. CDR3 sequence (DNA): TGTGCCAGCAGCTTTCGCGAAGCGGGCTACAATGAGCAGTTCTTC. Full variable domain (missing parts from reference TRBV7-9 and TRBJ2-1): DTGVSQNPRHKITKRGQNVTFRCDPISEHNRLYWYRQTLGQGPEFLTYFQNEAQLEKSRLLSDRFSAERPKGSFSTLEIQRTEQGDSAMYLCASSFREAGYNEQFFGPGTRLTVL.

Remarks on this clone: The identical CDR3 is also encoded by other nucleotide sequences in the sample. The chain has TRBV30 and TRBJ2-3; 11 positions agree with TRBD2. The junction had 1 base not matched to a gene; V was cut back by 2 bases and J by 3 bases. Per the germline V gene, CDR1 is GTSNPN and CDR2 is SVGIG (reference sequence). The CDR3 runs 14 residues. The DNA for the CDR3 is TGTGCCTGGAGTTTAGCGGGAGGGACAGATACGCAGTATTTT. Translation: CAWSLAGGTDTQYF. The full variable domain, in which reference TRBV30 and TRBJ2-3 provide the parts outside the CDR3, is SQTIHQWPATLVQPVGSPLSLECTVEGTSNPNLYWYRQAAGRGLQLLFYSVGIGQISSEVPQNLSASRPQDRQFILSSKKLLLSDSGFYLCAWSLAGGTDTQYFGPGTRLTVL.

This clone came up once. The chain couples TRBV29-1 to TRBJ2-5; TRBD2 aligns across 8 bases. V was clipped by 6 bases and J by 2 bases; unmatched bases: 11. Germline assignment: CDR1 SQVTM and CDR2 ANQGSEA. The CDR3 loop spans 15 amino acids. The CDR3 DNA sequence: TGCAGCGTCCCCAGGAGGCGGGGGGCACAAGAGACCCAGTACTTC. Its translation is CSVPRRRGAQETQYF. Full variable domain (missing parts from reference TRBV29-1 and TRBJ2-5): SAVISQKPSRDICQRGTSLTIQCQVDSQVTMMFWYRQQPGQSLTLIATANQGSEATYESGFVIDKFPISRPNLTFSTLTVSNMSPEDSSIYLCSVPRRRGAQETQYFGPGTRLLVL.

The chain is built from TRBV5-4 and TRBJ1-2, with D perhaps matching TRBD1 (6 bases). Looked up from germline, CDR1 is SGHNT and CDR2 is YYREEE (reference sequence). The ends were cut back, 3 bases at V and 3 bases at J, with 12 bases in the middle. CDR3 length: 14 residues. In DNA, the CDR3 is TGTGCCAGCAGCTGGGAGGCAGGGGACTATGGCTACACCTTC. Translating it yields CASSWEAGDYGYTF.

About this clone itself: Other nucleotide sequences from this sample produce the same CDR3. The chain carries TRBV7-9 and TRBJ2-3, with 11 bases matching TRBD1. The CDR3 length is 15 residues. Germline CDR1 reads SEHNR; CDR2 reads FQNEAQ (reference sequence). V gave up 5 bases and J gave up 3 bases; unmatched junction bases: 4. The CDR3 DNA sequence: TGTGCCAGCAGCGAAGGACAGGGGGCAACAGATACGCAGTATTTT. It is translated as CASSEGQGATDTQYF.

A remark on this clone: Other DNA variants within this sample encode the same CDR3. The J gene is TRBJ1-5, the V gene TRBV5-6; no clear D. Germline assignment: CDR1 SGHDT and CDR2 YYEEEE. V was cut by 0 bases and J by 6 bases, with 7 bases left in between. The CDR3 extends over 13 amino acids. This CDR3 is CASSLEGGQPQHF. CDR3 bases: TGTGCCAGCAGCTTGGAGGGCGGTCAGCCCCAGCATTTT.

This sequence joins TRBV27 and TRBJ1-2; D is possibly TRBD1 (5 bases). V lost 5 bases and J 6 bases, leaving 7 bases between the germline ends. The CDR3 contains 11 residues. The germline V gene encodes CDR1 MNHEY and CDR2 SMNVEV (reference sequence). The CDR3 here is CASSRGDGYTF. In nucleotides, the CDR3 is TGTGCCAGCAGTCGGGGGGATGGCTACACCTTC.

The sample holds a few counts of this clone. Additional DNA sequences in this sample encode the identical CDR3. V is TRBV6-5 and J is TRBJ2-1; 9 bases are a match to TRBD2. The CDR3 is 15 amino acids. V dropped 4 bases and J dropped 0; count of bases not matched to a gene: 1. Germline-derived CDR1 and CDR2 are MNHEY and SVGAGI. The CDR3 bases are TGTGCCAGCAGTTTTAGCGGGAGCTCCTACAATGAGCAGTTCTTC. Amino acid sequence: CASSFSGSSYNEQFF.

This chain uses TRBV6-1 with TRBJ2-1, with D perhaps matching TRBD1 (5 bases). The V end was cut by 0 bases, the J end by 2 bases, with 11 bases between. This CDR3 spans 16 amino acids. Germline V gives CDR1 MNHNS, CDR2 SASEGT. CDR3 DNA sequence: TGTGCCAGCAGTGAAGCGTCTAGGACACCCTACAATGAGCAGTTCTTC. Encoded protein: CASSEASRTPYNEQFF.

The chain links TRBV11-1 to TRBJ2-7; the match to TRBD2 covers 7 bases. CDR3 length: 13 residues. J was trimmed by 5 bases and V by 1 base; bases with no gene match: 2. Germline V gene lookup returns CDR1 SGHAT and CDR2 FQDESV (reference sequence). The CDR3 here is CASSLVRGDEQYF. DNA for the CDR3: TGTGCCAGCAGCTTAGTCCGGGGGGACGAGCAGTACTTC.

The CDR3: CASIGTGRIWPNTEAFF. For the CDR3, the DNA is TGTGCCAGCATCGGAACGGGGCGTATTTGGCCGAACACTGAAGCTTTCTTT. The chain links TRBV7-3 to TRBJ1-1, with a weak D call TRBD1 (5 bases). V dropped 7 bases and J dropped 1 base, with 22 bases sitting between them. Germline V CDR1 and CDR2: SGHTA, FQGTGA. The CDR3 is 17 amino acids. Full variable domain (rest looked up from reference TRBV7-3 and TRBJ1-1): GAGVSQTPSNKVTEKGKYVELRCDPISGHTALYWYRQSLGQGPEFLIYFQGTGAADDSGLPNDRFFAVRPEGSVSTLKIQRTERGDSAVYLCASIGTGRIWPNTEAFFGQGTRLTVV.

V and J are TRBV18 and TRBJ1-3; no definite D call. Between the trimmed V and J ends, which lost 5 bases and 14 bases, there was a span of 16 bases. Germline CDR1 is KGHSH and CDR2 is LQKENI. CDR3 length: 12 amino acids. The CDR3 sequence is CASSAPWAGVYF. In DNA form, the CDR3 reads TGTGCCAGCTCAGCCCCTTGGGCTGGGGTATATTTT.

The chain has TRBV28 and TRBJ1-2; D gene unclear. CDR1 is MDHEN, CDR2 SYDVKM, per germline. There are 13 residues in the CDR3. Trimming shortened V by 5 bases and J by 4 bases, and 11 bases separated the two germline ends. This CDR3 reads CASSEGSFYGYTF. The CDR3 DNA follows: TGTGCCAGCAGTGAAGGCTCTTTCTATGGCTACACCTTC.

The V and J genes are TRBV27 and TRBJ2-2, with TRBD2 matching over 8 bases. With 2 bases clipped from V and 4 bases from J, the junction kept 3 bases outside the gene matches. Looked up from germline, CDR1 is MNHEY and CDR2 is SMNVEV (reference sequence). This CDR3 contains 15 residues. The CDR3: CASSLTGGPTGELFF. CDR3 in DNA: TGTGCCAGCAGTTTAACGGGGGGGCCCACCGGGGAGCTGTTTTTT.

The chain combines TRBV14 with TRBJ2-1; a possible D gene is TRBD1 (6 bases). The CDR3 length is 14 residues. Between the trimmed V and J ends, which lost 3 bases and 9 bases, there was a span of 15 bases. The germline gives CDR1 SGHDN, CDR2 FVKESK. Here the CDR3 DNA reads TGTGCCAGCAGCCAGGCCCCAGGGGCGGGTGAGCAGTTCTTC. Its protein product is CASSQAPGAGEQFF.

The chain uses TRBV6-6 and TRBJ2-7, with 10 bases identical to TRBD2. The CDR3 covers 14 residues. J was trimmed by 2 bases and V by 5 bases; bases with no gene match: 3. The germline CDR1 and CDR2 sequences are MNHNY and SVGAGI (reference sequence). CDR3 region: CASSGLAETYEQYF. CDR3 nucleotide sequence: TGTGCCAGCAGTGGACTAGCGGAGACCTACGAGCAGTACTTC.

The chain uses TRBV7-9 and TRBJ2-5; possibly TRBD2 for D (7 bases). This CDR3 has 15 amino acids. Trimming took 8 bases from V and 5 from J, leaving 21 bases between them. Germline CDR1 SEHNR, CDR2 FQNEAQ (reference sequence). The CDR3 nucleotides are TGTGCCAGCGCTCCGATGGGGGGGGCCCATGAGACCCAGTACTTC. This translates into CASAPMGGAHETQYF.

The sample holds a few counts of this clone. The chain is built from TRBV4-3 and TRBJ1-6; unclear D gene. Germline V CDR1 and CDR2: LGHNA, YSLEER. V was shortened by 6 bases and J by 0 bases, with 9 bases between the two germline ends. This CDR3 spans 15 amino acids. For the CDR3, the DNA is TGCGCCAGCAGACTAGAAAGCTCCTATAATTCACCCCTCCACTTT. It yields the protein CASRLESSYNSPLHF.